The 4 T cell receptor beta chains below come from one sample, sequenced in a study of regulatory T cells in long-lasting Graves disease. The TCR beta library used iRepertoire HTBI primers with Arm-PCR amplification of CDR3. TCRdb reprocessed the multiplex PCR reads via MiXCR and lists one record per CDR3 protein. The table shows approximately 470,000 distinct CDR3 sequences, with roughly 15% occurring only once. Described time point: newly diagnosed GD, antithyroid drugs for less than 3 months. The TCR library was made from RNA that had been extracted from PBMCs in TRIzol. This sample was also put to use in a study of T cells in Graves' hyperthyroidism and ophthalmopathy.

The material was peripheral blood mononuclear cells (PBMCs), obtained at new diagnosis, from a patient treated with antithyroid drugs. Receptor source: a man in his forties with Graves disease.

V usage is TRBV2 and J usage is TRBJ2-1; D possibly matches TRBD1 or TRBD2 (5 bases each). The CDR3 is 16 residues long. Germline V gene data show CDR1 as SNHLY and CDR2 as FYNNEI. Between the trimmed V and J ends, which lost 8 bases and 4 bases, there was a span of 21 bases. The CDR3 region is CASGGDITVIYNEQFF. The CDR3 DNA reads TGTGCCAGCGGGGGAGACATCACCGTAATTTACAATGAGCAGTTCTTC.

The chain is built from TRBV3-1 and TRBJ2-1, with 13 bases fitting TRBD2. In germline, CDR1 is LGHDT, CDR2 YNNKEL (reference sequence). Losses at the gene ends were 5 bases for V and 9 bases for J; bases not matched to a gene: 4. The CDR3 loop spans 14 amino acids. CDR3 bases: TGTGCCAGCAGCGGACTAGCGGGAGCGGGTGAGCAGTTCTTC. Its protein is CASSGLAGAGEQFF.

Turning to this clonotype: This may come from a read error, since a much larger clone is one base off. The rearrangement uses TRBV5-1 and TRBJ2-1; D possibly corresponds to TRBD1 (6 bases). Trimming took 0 bases from V and 3 from J, leaving 7 bases between them. Germline assignment: CDR1 SGHRS and CDR2 YFSETQ. The CDR3 has 14 amino acids. The CDR3 region has the DNA TGCGCCAGCAGCTTGGTGACAGGCTACAATGAGCAGTTCTTC. Encoded protein: CASSLVTGYNEQFF.

This chain uses TRBV7-2 with TRBJ2-1; no reliable D call. Looked up from germline, CDR1 is SGHTA and CDR2 is FQGNSA. The CDR3 covers 15 residues. Between the trimmed V and J ends, which lost 2 bases and 1 base, there was a span of 9 bases. This chain's CDR3 is CASSLSFVSYNEQFF. CDR3 sequence (DNA): TGTGCCAGCAGCTTATCATTCGTTTCCTACAATGAGCAGTTCTTC.